This T cell receptor beta chain emerged from a study of metastatic and nonmetastatic thyroid tumors. Whole-study context: Malignant thyroid and benign thyroid patients provided blood and tumor or nodule tissue whose repertoires were compared. The study, taken as a whole, reports: Significantly higher TCR beta diversity was reportedly seen in malignant thyroid tumors than benign nodules, in blood and tumor.

No patient had received any treatment before thyroid surgery. This clone was observed at least ten times. What it binds is unknown. CDR3 length: 15 amino acids. Germline CDR1 and CDR2: SGHVS and FNYEAQ. V shed 7 bases and J shed 5 bases, with 20 bases lying between them. Per the study methods: A papillary thyroid cancer distant-metastasis classifier was built from CDR3 differences across clinicopathological groups. TCRdb re-clonotyped the PCR reads through MiXCR. What appears here as the V and J calls and clone size reflects TCRdb's work, not the paper's. Of some 20,000 clones listed, roughly 15% are singletons.

The material sequenced was blood. The chain couples TRBV7-6 to TRBJ2-5; D remains ambiguous. This sequence originates from a male donor with papillary thyroid cancer or a benign thyroid nodule (not recorded which). Some clones in this sample may be carry-over from other donors' samples. The CDR3 region has the DNA TGTGCCAGCACACTCTCCAATACTATTAGTGAGACCCAGTACTTC. Its translation is CASTLSNTISETQYF.